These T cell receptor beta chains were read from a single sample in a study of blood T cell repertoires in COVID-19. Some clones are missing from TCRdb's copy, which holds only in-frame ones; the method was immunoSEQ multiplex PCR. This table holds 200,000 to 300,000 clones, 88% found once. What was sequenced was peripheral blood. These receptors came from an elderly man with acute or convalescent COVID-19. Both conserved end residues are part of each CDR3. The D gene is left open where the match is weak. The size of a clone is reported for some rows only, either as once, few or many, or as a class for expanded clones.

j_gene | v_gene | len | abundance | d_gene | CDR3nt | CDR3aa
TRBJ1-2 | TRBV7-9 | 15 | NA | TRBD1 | TGTGCCAGCAGCTTAGTAGACAGGGGGAGCTATGGCTACACCTTC | CASSLVDRGSYGYTF
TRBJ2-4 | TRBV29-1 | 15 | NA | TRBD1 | TGCAGCGCAACGGACAGGGGACTAGCCAAAAACATTCAGTACTTC | CSATDRGLAKNIQYF
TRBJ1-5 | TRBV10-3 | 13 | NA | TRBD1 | TGTGCCTCGGGACAGTTCAGCAATCAGCCCCAGCATTTT | CASGQFSNQPQHF
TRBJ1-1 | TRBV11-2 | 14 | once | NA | TGTGCCAGCAGCCTAAATCAGGGTTTCGCTGAAGCTTTCTTT | CASSLNQGFAEAFF
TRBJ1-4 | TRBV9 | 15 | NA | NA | TGTGCCAGCAGCCCCCGACGGGGGGCTGGTGAAAAACTGTTTTTT | CASSPRRGAGEKLFF
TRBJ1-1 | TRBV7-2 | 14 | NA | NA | TGTGCCAGCAGCTCTACAGGGCTGGGCACTGAAGCTTTCTTT | CASSSTGLGTEAFF
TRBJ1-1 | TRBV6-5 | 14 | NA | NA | TGTGCCAGCAGTTACAGGCAGGGGAACACTGAAGCTTTCTTT | CASSYRQGNTEAFF
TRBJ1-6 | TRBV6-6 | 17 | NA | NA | TGTGCCAGCAGTCGGGACGGGGAGAGCTCCTATAATTCACCCCTCCACTTT | CASSRDGESSYNSPLHF
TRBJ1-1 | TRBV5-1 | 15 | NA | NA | TGCGCCAGCAGCTTGGATCCAGGGCGGGGAACTGAAGCTTTCTTT | CASSLDPGRGTEAFF
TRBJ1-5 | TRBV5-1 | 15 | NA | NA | TGCGCCAGCAGCTTGGTGTCAGGTGCCAATCAGCCCCAGCATTTT | CASSLVSGANQPQHF
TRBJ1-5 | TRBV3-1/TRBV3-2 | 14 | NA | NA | TGTGCCAGCAGCCAAGCACAGCGCAATCAGCCCCAGCATTTT | CASSQAQRNQPQHF
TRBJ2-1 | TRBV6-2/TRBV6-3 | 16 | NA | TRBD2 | TGTGCCAGCAGCCGACCCCACAGCGGGGGGAACAATGAGCAGTTCTTC | CASSRPHSGGNNEQFF
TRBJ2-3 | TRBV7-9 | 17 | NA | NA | TGTGCCAGCAGCTTAGGGGACGGGGGACTGAGCACAGATACGCAGTATTTT | CASSLGDGGLSTDTQYF
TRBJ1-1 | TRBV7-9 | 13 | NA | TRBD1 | TGTGCCAGCAGCCCGACAGGGTACACTGAAGCTTTCTTT | CASSPTGYTEAFF
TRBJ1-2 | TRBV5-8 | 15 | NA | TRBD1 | TGTGCCAGCAGCCGGACAGGGCTTTCTAACTATGGCTACACCTTC | CASSRTGLSNYGYTF
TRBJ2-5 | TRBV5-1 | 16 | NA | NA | TGCGCCAGCAGCTTGACTGGGCTACTGTACCAAGAGACCCAGTACTTC | CASSLTGLLYQETQYF
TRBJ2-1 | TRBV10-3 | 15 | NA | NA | TGTGCCATCAGTCCAAACGGGAGCATATACAATGAGCAGTTCTTC | CAISPNGSIYNEQFF
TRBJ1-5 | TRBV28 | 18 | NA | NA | TGTGCCAGCAGTTCAACCCTGGACAGCACATATAGCAATCAGCCCCAGCATTTT | CASSSTLDSTYSNQPQHF
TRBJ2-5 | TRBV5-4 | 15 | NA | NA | TGTGCCAGCAGCTATTCGTGGACAGACCAAGAGACCCAGTACTTC | CASSYSWTDQETQYF
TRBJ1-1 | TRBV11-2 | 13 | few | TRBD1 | TGTGCCAGCAGCCCCGACAGGGACACTGAAGCTTTCTTT | CASSPDRDTEAFF
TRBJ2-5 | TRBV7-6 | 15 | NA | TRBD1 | TGTGCCAGCAGCTTAGGGCACGGGCCAGGGGGGACCCAGTACTTC | CASSLGHGPGGTQYF
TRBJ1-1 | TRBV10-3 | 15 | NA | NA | TGTGCCATCAGTGAGTACAGACCTTCGAACACTGAAGCTTTCTTT | CAISEYRPSNTEAFF
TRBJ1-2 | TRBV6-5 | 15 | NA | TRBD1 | TGTGCCAGCAGTCAATGGGACAGGGGAGCCTATGGCTACACCTTC | CASSQWDRGAYGYTF
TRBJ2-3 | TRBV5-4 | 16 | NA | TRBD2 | TGTGCCAGCAGCCCTGTGCTAGCGGGAGTCACAGATACGCAGTATTTT | CASSPVLAGVTDTQYF
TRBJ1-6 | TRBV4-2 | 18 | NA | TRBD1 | TGTGCCAGCAGCCAAGATCCCTACGGGACAGGGGATAATTCACCCCTCCACTTT | CASSQDPYGTGDNSPLHF
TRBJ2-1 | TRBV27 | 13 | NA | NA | TGTGCCAGCAACAGGGTGATGGGTAATGAGCAGTTCTTC | CASNRVMGNEQFF
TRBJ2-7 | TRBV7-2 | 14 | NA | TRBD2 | TGTGCCAGCAGCTTAAGCGGGACGCACCGCGAGCAGTACTTC | CASSLSGTHREQYF
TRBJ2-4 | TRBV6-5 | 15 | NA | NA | TGTGCCAGCAGTTACTCGAGGGGACTGAACGGCATTCAGTACTTC | CASSYSRGLNGIQYF
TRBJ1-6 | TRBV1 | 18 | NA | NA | TGCACCAGCAGCCAAGACCCCAAGGCGGACATCAATAATTCACCCCTCCACTTT | CTSSQDPKADINNSPLHF
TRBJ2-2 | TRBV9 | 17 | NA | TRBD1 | TGTGCCAGCAGCCCCAGAAGGACAGGATCAGGGACCGGGGAGCTGTTTTTT | CASSPRRTGSGTGELFF
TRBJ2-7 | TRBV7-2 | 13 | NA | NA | TGTGCCAGCAGCGCGGAACTCTCCTACGAGCAGTACTTC | CASSAELSYEQYF
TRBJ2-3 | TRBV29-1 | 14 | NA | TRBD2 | TGCAGCGTCGGGACTAGCGGGGCCACAGATACGCAGTATTTT | CSVGTSGATDTQYF
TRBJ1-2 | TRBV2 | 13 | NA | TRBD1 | TGTGCCAGCAGCCCAGGGGGAAACTATGGCTACACCTTC | CASSPGGNYGYTF
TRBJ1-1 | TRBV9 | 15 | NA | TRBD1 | TGTGCCAGCAGCGACCCCGGGACAGGGGAAACTGAAGCTTTCTTT | CASSDPGTGETEAFF
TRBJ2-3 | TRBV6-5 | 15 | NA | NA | TGTGCCAGCAGTTACGGAGGAACTAGCACAGATACGCAGTATTTT | CASSYGGTSTDTQYF
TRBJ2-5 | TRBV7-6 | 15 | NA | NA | TGTGCCAGCAGCTTAGGTAGGGGGTACCAAGAGACCCAGTACTTC | CASSLGRGYQETQYF
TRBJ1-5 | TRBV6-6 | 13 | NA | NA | TGTGCCAGCAGTGTCAGGGTAGACCAGCCCCAGCATTTT | CASSVRVDQPQHF
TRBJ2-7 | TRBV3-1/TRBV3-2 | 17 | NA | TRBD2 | TGTGCCAGCAGCCAAGTGGCTAGCGGGAGACACTCCTACGAGCAGTACTTC | CASSQVASGRHSYEQYF
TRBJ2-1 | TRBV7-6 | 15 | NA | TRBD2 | TGTGCCAGCAGCTTAACGGGGGGTTCCTACAATGAGCAGTTCTTC | CASSLTGGSYNEQFF
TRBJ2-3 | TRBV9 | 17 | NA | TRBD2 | TGTGCCAGCAGCCCCCGGACTAGCGGGAGAGGTACAGATACGCAGTATTTT | CASSPRTSGRGTDTQYF
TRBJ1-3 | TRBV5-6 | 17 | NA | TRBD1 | TGTGCCAGCAGCCGGAGATTCACAGGGGTCTCTGGAAACACCATATATTTT | CASSRRFTGVSGNTIYF
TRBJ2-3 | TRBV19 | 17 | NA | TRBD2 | TGTGCCAGTAGTATGAACCCGGGACTAGGAAGCACAGATACGCAGTATTTT | CASSMNPGLGSTDTQYF
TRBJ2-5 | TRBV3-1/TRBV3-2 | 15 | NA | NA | TGTGCCAGCAGCCAATCTCCGGGGATACAAGAGACCCAGTACTTC | CASSQSPGIQETQYF
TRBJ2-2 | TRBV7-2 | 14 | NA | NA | TGTGCCAGCAGAAAAGACGGGGGAACCGGGGAGCTGTTTTTT | CASRKDGGTGELFF
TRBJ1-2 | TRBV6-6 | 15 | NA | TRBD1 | TGTGCCAGCAGTTACTCGAGGAACAGGGGTGATGGCTACACCTTC | CASSYSRNRGDGYTF
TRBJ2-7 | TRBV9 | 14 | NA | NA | TGTGCCAGCTCCCGGGGGAGGAGCTCCTACGAGCAGTACTTC | CASSRGRSSYEQYF
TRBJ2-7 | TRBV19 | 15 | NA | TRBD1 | TGTGCCAGTAGTATGCCCCGGGACAGCATCTACGAGCAGTACTTC | CASSMPRDSIYEQYF
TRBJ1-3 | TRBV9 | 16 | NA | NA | TGTGCCAGCAGCGTACAGGCTGCCCTCTCTGGAAACACCATATATTTT | CASSVQAALSGNTIYF
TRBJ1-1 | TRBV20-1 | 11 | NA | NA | TGCAGTCCGCTCCGGGGTACTGAAGCTTTCTTT | CSPLRGTEAFF